The 9 T cell receptor beta chains reported below all come from one sample, sequenced in a study of response to subunit inactivated influenza vaccine. TCRdb recomputed calls from the RT-PCR reads with MiXCR, one row per CDR3 protein. In the table there are 860,000 or so distinct CDR3 sequences, 21% of which are singletons. The specimen was PBMCs from blood, collected 4 to 6 days after vaccination. These TCRs come from a man in his fifties who received an inactivated influenza vaccine.

This sequence joins TRBV5-1 and TRBJ2-7; possibly TRBD1 or TRBD2 for D (6 bases each). The ends were cut back, 7 bases at V and 5 bases at J, with 19 bases in the middle. The CDR3 spans 14 residues. CDR1 and CDR2 from the germline V gene are SGHRS and YFSETQ. CDR3 in amino acids: CASQTGDGGDEQYF. CDR3 sequence (DNA): TGCGCCAGCCAAACCGGGGACGGGGGCGACGAGCAGTACTTC.

The sample holds a few counts of this clonotype. This chain links TRBV28 with TRBJ2-1; D possibly matches TRBD1 or TRBD2 (6 bases each). V was clipped by 2 bases and J by 6 bases, with 14 bases between them. The CDR3 is 15 residues long. Germline V CDR1 and CDR2: MDHEN, SYDVKM. Written as DNA, the CDR3 is TGTGCCAGCAGTTTAGGGCAGGGGCGGGGCAATGAGCAGTTCTTC. It specifies CASSLGQGRGNEQFF. The full variable domain, in which reference TRBV28 and TRBJ2-1 provide the parts outside the CDR3, is DVKVTQSSRYLVKRTGEKVFLECVQDMDHENMFWYRQDPGLGLRLIYFSYDVKMKEKGDIPEGYSVSREKKERFSLILESASTNQTSMYLCASSLGQGRGNEQFFGPGTRLTVL.

This clonotype was counted many times. This chain joins TRBV5-1 and TRBJ2-4, with D possibly matching TRBD2 (6 bases). CDR1 and CDR2 from the germline V gene are SGHRS and YFSETQ. V was trimmed by 1 base and J by 8 bases, leaving 10 bases between them. This CDR3 has 13 amino acids. Here the CDR3 reads CASSLNRRDIQYF. The CDR3 DNA follows: TGCGCCAGCAGCTTGAACCGGAGGGACATTCAGTACTTC.

The rearrangement links TRBV4-3 to TRBJ2-1; 9 nucleotides match TRBD1. The CDR3 is made up of 15 amino acids. Germline CDR1 is LGHNA and CDR2 is YSLEER. J gave up 6 bases and V 4 bases, and 7 bases lay outside the gene matches. The CDR3 nucleotides are TGCGCCAGCAGCCGGGGACAGGGTAGGTCCAATGAGCAGTTCTTC. It specifies CASSRGQGRSNEQFF.

There are a few counts of this clonotype. The chain links TRBV5-1 to TRBJ2-7; 11 nucleotides agree with TRBD2. Germline V gene lookup returns CDR1 SGHRS and CDR2 YFSETQ. The CDR3 sequence is 16 residues long. The trim removed 0 bases at V and 1 base at J, leaving 3 bases unmatched. This CDR3 reads CASSLVASGGSYEQYF. CDR3 in DNA: TGCGCCAGCAGCTTGGTCGCTAGCGGGGGGTCCTACGAGCAGTACTTC.

This clonotype occurred many times. V gene TRBV6-5 combines with J gene TRBJ2-3; possibly TRBD1 for D (6 bases). Trimming left V 2 bases short and J 3 bases short, with 15 bases between. The CDR3 runs 16 residues. CDR1 MNHEY and CDR2 SVGAGI come from the germline V gene. This CDR3 reads CASSYGAGVKTDTQYF. The CDR3 DNA reads TGTGCCAGCAGTTACGGGGCAGGGGTAAAGACAGATACGCAGTATTTT.

This clonotype has only a few counts. This rearrangement joins TRBV6-2 or TRBV6-3 to TRBJ1-2; no clear D gene. The CDR3 extends over 14 amino acids. Germline assignment: CDR1 MNHEY and CDR2 SVGEGT. Trimming stripped 2 bases from V and 0 bases from J, with 7 bases between. This CDR3 is CASSYGQSNYGYTF. In DNA, the CDR3 is TGTGCCAGCAGTTACGGGCAGTCTAACTATGGCTACACCTTC.

V usage is TRBV10-3 and J usage is TRBJ2-1; 7 bases map to TRBD2. Per germline, CDR1 ENHRY and CDR2 SYGVKD. There are 13 residues in the CDR3. After removal of 8 bases from V and 4 bases from J, the junction contained 5 bases not matched to a gene. This chain's CDR3 is CAIGRESYNEQFF. The CDR3 DNA follows: TGTGCCATCGGGAGGGAGAGTTACAATGAGCAGTTCTTC.

In its sample, this clonotype was seen once. This rearrangement joins TRBV2 to TRBJ1-4; weak D call: TRBD1 (6 bases). This CDR3 contains 13 residues. The V end was cut by 5 bases, the J end by 12 bases, with 16 bases between. The V gene's germline CDR1 is SNHLY and CDR2 FYNNEI. The CDR3 spells CASSLRTVLELFF. The CDR3 DNA is TGTGCCAGCAGTCTTCGGACAGTCCTGGAACTGTTTTTT.